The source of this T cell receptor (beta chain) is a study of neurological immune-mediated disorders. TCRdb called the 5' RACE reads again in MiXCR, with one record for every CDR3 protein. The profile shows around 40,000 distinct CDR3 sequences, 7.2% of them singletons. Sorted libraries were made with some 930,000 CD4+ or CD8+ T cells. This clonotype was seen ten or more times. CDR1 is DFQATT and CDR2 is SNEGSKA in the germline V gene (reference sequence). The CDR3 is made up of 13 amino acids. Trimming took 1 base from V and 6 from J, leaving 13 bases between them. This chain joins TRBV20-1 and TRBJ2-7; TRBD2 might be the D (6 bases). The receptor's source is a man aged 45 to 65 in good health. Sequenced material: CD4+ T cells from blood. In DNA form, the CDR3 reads TGCAGTGCTAGAGGCATGGGACTCTCCGAGCAGTACTTC. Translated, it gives CSARGMGLSEQYF.